The 24 T cell receptor beta chains given below trace back to one sample, sequenced in a study of T-cell reconstitution after alpha-beta-depleted transplantation in children. This sample's TCRbeta library carried unique molecular identifier barcodes. In TCRdb, the PCR reads were re-called with MiXCR into one record per CDR3 protein. The table has about 540,000 distinct CDR3 sequences, about 17% seen once; the top ten hold roughly 3.3%. The input for sequencing was PBMCs from the stem cell graft donor, taken from the stem cell graft. Receptors were obtained from a human donor who donated a stem cell graft to a child with acute lymphoblastic leukemia.

The gene calls are TRBV5-1 and TRBJ2-5; D tentatively reads TRBD1 or TRBD2 (5 bases each). The CDR3 is 14 residues long. CDR1 is SGHRS and CDR2 is YFSETQ in the germline V gene. V lost 2 bases and J 2 bases, leaving 10 bases between the germline ends. This CDR3 is CASSFSAGQETQYF. CDR3 DNA: TGCGCCAGCAGCTTTAGCGCAGGGCAAGAGACCCAGTACTTC. The variable domain in full, with the rest retrieved from reference TRBV5-1 and TRBJ2-5, is KAGVTQTPRYLIKTRGQQVTLSCSPISGHRSVSWYQQTPGQGLQFLFEYFSETQRNKGNFPGRFSGRQFSNSRSEMNVSTLELGDSALYLCASSFSAGQETQYFGPGTRLLVL.

The V gene is TRBV12-3 or TRBV12-4, the J gene TRBJ2-1; TRBD2 aligns across 9 bases. The CDR3 has 14 residues. V lost 8 bases, J lost 6 bases, and 8 bases stayed unmatched. CDR3 nucleotide sequence: TGTGCCAGCCGTCGCCTAGCGGGAATCAATGAGCAGTTCTTC. The encoded protein is CASRRLAGINEQFF.

The chain has TRBV18 and TRBJ2-3, with D tentatively TRBD2 (5 bases). V was shortened by 2 bases and J by 2 bases, with 14 bases between the two germline ends. The germline CDR1 and CDR2 sequences are KGHSH and LQKENI. This CDR3 is built from 16 residues. The CDR3 sequence: CASSPSVGVPTDTQYF. The CDR3 coding sequence is TGTGCCAGCTCACCATCCGTCGGGGTTCCCACAGATACGCAGTATTTT. Based on the CDR3 plus reference TRBV18 and TRBJ2-3, the full variable domain is NAGVMQNPRHLVRRRGQEARLRCSPMKGHSHVYWYRQLPEEGLKFMVYLQKENIIDESGMPKERFSAEFPKEGPSILRIQQVVRGDSAAYFCASSPSVGVPTDTQYFGPGTRLTVL.

The chain carries TRBV12-3 or TRBV12-4 and TRBJ2-1; 10 nucleotides match TRBD2. The CDR3 is made up of 15 amino acids. J was trimmed by 6 bases and V by 5 bases; bases with no gene match: 7. As DNA, the CDR3 is TGTGCCAGCAGTCCTGGACTAGCGGAGGGCAATGAGCAGTTCTTC. It specifies CASSPGLAEGNEQFF.

V is TRBV15 and J is TRBJ2-6; 8 bases are a match to TRBD1. Germline CDR1 LNHNV, CDR2 YYDKDF (reference sequence). The trim removed 3 bases at V and 11 bases at J, leaving 9 bases unmatched. There are 15 residues in the CDR3. The CDR3 nucleotides read TGTGCCACCAGCAGTGACAGACAGGGGATTCACGTCCTGACTTTC. Its protein product is CATSSDRQGIHVLTF.

V is TRBV5-1 and J is TRBJ2-5; a weak D match, TRBD1 (5 bases). V lost 5 bases and J 2 bases, leaving 22 bases between the germline ends. Germline lookup yields CDR1 SGHRS and CDR2 YFSETQ. This CDR3 is built from 17 residues. CDR3 in amino acids: CASSHTRAGSTQETQYF. CDR3 coding DNA: TGCGCCAGCAGTCATACCAGGGCAGGGTCTACTCAAGAGACCCAGTACTTC.

The chain is built from TRBV7-9 and TRBJ2-5, with 8 bases identical to TRBD2. The germline V gene encodes CDR1 SEHNR and CDR2 FQNEAQ (reference sequence). With V trimmed by 5 bases and J by 2 bases, 7 bases remained unmatched. The CDR3 consists of 15 residues. CDR3 bases: TGTGCCAGCAGCGGAACTAGCGGTACTCAAGAGACCCAGTACTTC. It translates to CASSGTSGTQETQYF. The variable domain in full, with the rest retrieved from reference TRBV7-9 and TRBJ2-5, is DTGVSQNPRHKITKRGQNVTFRCDPISEHNRLYWYRQTLGQGPEFLTYFQNEAQLEKSRLLSDRFSAERPKGSFSTLEIQRTEQGDSAMYLCASSGTSGTQETQYFGPGTRLLVL.

This clonotype was recorded a few times. The chain recombines TRBV4-1 with TRBJ2-2; a possible D gene is TRBD2 (5 bases). The germline gives CDR1 MGHRA, CDR2 YSYEKL. This CDR3 is built from 15 residues. Trimming took off 0 bases at V and 4 bases at J, with 9 bases between the two ends. The CDR3 loop reads CASSQEASLTGELFF. CDR3 bases: TGCGCCAGCAGCCAAGAAGCTAGCCTCACCGGGGAGCTGTTTTTT.

This chain uses TRBV3-1 with TRBJ1-5, with D possibly being TRBD1 (5 bases). Per germline, CDR1 LGHDT and CDR2 YNNKEL (reference sequence). The CDR3 spans 13 residues. V dropped 1 base and J dropped 8 bases, with 9 bases sitting between them. The CDR3 protein is CASSQVGGEPQHF. CDR3 nucleotide sequence: TGTGCCAGCAGCCAAGTGGGGGGAGAGCCCCAGCATTTT. Based on the CDR3 plus reference TRBV3-1 and TRBJ1-5, the full variable domain is DTAVSQTPKYLVTQMGNDKSIKCEQNLGHDTMYWYKQDSKKFLKIMFSYNNKELIINETVPNRFSPKSPDKAHLNLHINSLELGDSAVYFCASSQVGGEPQHFGDGTRLSIL.

CDR3 sequence reads: CSARDGPVIPSTQYF. Written as DNA, the CDR3 is TGCAGTGCCCGGGACGGTCCCGTCATCCCAAGCACCCAGTACTTC. This chain uses TRBV20-1 with TRBJ2-5; D assignment may be TRBD1 or TRBD2 (5 bases each). This CDR3 has 15 residues. Trimming shortened V by 6 bases and J by 8 bases, and 25 bases separated the two germline ends. The germline V gene has CDR1 DFQATT and CDR2 SNEGSKA (reference sequence).

This clonotype was counted only a few times. The chain combines TRBV6-1 with TRBJ2-1; 10 bases match TRBD1. From germline, CDR1 is MNHNS and CDR2 SASEGT. The CDR3 is 15 residues long. V shed 5 bases, J shed 7 bases, and the junction held 8 bases outside the gene matches. CDR3 sequence reads: CASSTGTGDRNEQFF. CDR3 sequence (DNA): TGTGCCAGCAGTACAGGGACAGGGGATAGGAATGAGCAGTTCTTC.

This clonotype came up a few times. J is TRBJ2-2 and V is TRBV12-3 or TRBV12-4; TRBD1 matches 9 bases. The CDR3 consists of 15 residues. J was trimmed by 4 bases and V by 6 bases; bases with no gene match: 6. The CDR3 bases are TGTGCCAGCAGAGACCGGGACAGGGTCACCGGGGAGCTGTTTTTT. This gives the protein CASRDRDRVTGELFF.

This clonotype was seen only a few times. CDR3 sequence reads: CASSLKGGGSTDTQYF. The DNA of the CDR3 is TGTGCCAGCAGCTTAAAGGGGGGGGGGAGCACAGATACGCAGTATTTT. The rearrangement links TRBV7-3 to TRBJ2-3; the D gene is possibly TRBD2 (7 bases). The V gene's germline CDR1 is SGHTA and CDR2 FQGTGA. Trimming left V 1 base short and J 0 bases short, with 11 bases between. The CDR3 runs to 16 residues.

This clonotype has a handful of counts. V usage is TRBV5-1 and J usage is TRBJ2-7, with 9 bases aligning to TRBD1. The V gene end was trimmed by 0 bases and the J gene end by 3 bases; junction bases not matched to a gene: 4. From germline, CDR1 is SGHRS and CDR2 YFSETQ. This CDR3 is 15 amino acids long. The CDR3 DNA reads TGCGCCAGCAGCTTGGGGGACAGGGTGTACTACGAGCAGTACTTC. Translated: CASSLGDRVYYEQYF.

V and J are TRBV5-1 and TRBJ2-3; D not certain. This CDR3 contains 16 residues. V lost 0 bases and J 0 bases, leaving 11 bases between the germline ends. Germline V gene lookup returns CDR1 SGHRS and CDR2 YFSETQ. Here the CDR3 reads CASSLGQVQSTDTQYF. The DNA of the CDR3 is TGCGCCAGCAGCTTGGGCCAGGTCCAAAGCACAGATACGCAGTATTTT.

The CDR3: CSALRDRGTMNTEAFF. CDR3 DNA sequence: TGCAGTGCTCTACGGGACAGAGGAACTATGAACACTGAAGCTTTCTTT. The chain carries TRBV20-1 and TRBJ1-1; 7 bases agree with TRBD1. This CDR3 region has 16 residues. Losses at the gene ends were 5 bases for V and 0 bases for J; bases not matched to a gene: 12. The germline CDR1 and CDR2 sequences are DFQATT and SNEGSKA (reference sequence).

The rearrangement links TRBV2 to TRBJ2-1; TRBD2 matches at 10 bases. CDR3 length equals 15 residues. The V gene's germline CDR1 is SNHLY and CDR2 FYNNEI. J was trimmed by 6 bases and V by 6 bases; bases with no gene match: 8. The CDR3 DNA reads TGTGCCAGCAGATTGCTAGCGGGAGTGGTCAATGAGCAGTTCTTC. Translated, it gives CASRLLAGVVNEQFF.

The chain combines TRBV19 with TRBJ2-1; possibly TRBD1 or TRBD2 for D (6 bases each). Germline assignment: CDR1 LNHDA and CDR2 SQIVND (reference sequence). V shed 8 bases and J shed 5 bases, with 19 bases lying between them. The CDR3 sequence is 15 residues long. The DNA of the CDR3 is TGTGCCAGTTTGGACGGGGGCTCAGGGGACAATGAGCAGTTCTTC. This sequence encodes CASLDGGSGDNEQFF.

This clonotype has only a few counts. The CDR3 coding sequence is TGCAGCGTTAAGTACAACTCCTACGAGCAGTACTTC. This codes for CSVKYNSYEQYF. V is TRBV29-1 and J is TRBJ2-7; no clear D gene. V was clipped by 5 bases and J by 0 bases, with 8 bases between them. The CDR3 covers 12 residues. Germline assignment: CDR1 SQVTM and CDR2 ANQGSEA.

This clonotype has a handful of counts. This CDR3 reads CSAFLAGEQFF. The CDR3 DNA sequence: TGCAGTGCTTTTCTAGCGGGAGAGCAGTTCTTC. The chain is built from TRBV20-1 and TRBJ2-1; 9 nucleotides line up with TRBD2. Germline CDR1 is DFQATT and CDR2 is SNEGSKA (reference sequence). J lost 10 bases, V lost 5 bases, and 3 bases had no gene match. This CDR3 has 11 residues.

The chain is built from TRBV6-1 and TRBJ2-6; D is unclear. CDR1 and CDR2 (germline): MNHNS, SASEGT. The CDR3 is 20 residues long. Trimming removed 4 bases at V and 0 bases at J, with 22 bases between. CDR3 protein: CASSGSLFWDTSSGANVLTF. In DNA form, the CDR3 reads TGTGCCAGCAGTGGGAGCCTGTTTTGGGATACGAGCTCTGGGGCCAACGTCCTGACTTTC.

This clonotype was seen repeatedly, ten times or more. The chain is built from TRBV5-1 and TRBJ2-1; a possible D gene is TRBD2 (6 bases). CDR1 is SGHRS and CDR2 is YFSETQ in the germline V gene. Trimming removed 4 bases from V and 4 bases from J, with 9 bases in between. CDR3 length equals 13 residues. The CDR3 is CASSGAGYNEQFF. The CDR3 region has the DNA TGCGCCAGCAGCGGAGCGGGTTACAATGAGCAGTTCTTC.

This clonotype was seen a handful of times. The chain carries TRBV9 and TRBJ2-7; D uncertain. Trimming cost V 0 bases and J 2 bases, with 9 bases left between them. Germline V gene data show CDR1 as SGDLS and CDR2 as YYNGEE. The CDR3 length is 14 residues. CDR3 in DNA: TGTGCCAGCAGCGTAGGTGGATTAACCTACGAGCAGTACTTC. Its translation: CASSVGGLTYEQYF.

This clonotype turned up a few times. The chain carries TRBV29-1 and TRBJ2-1; no definite D call. The germline V gene encodes CDR1 SQVTM and CDR2 ANQGSEA. The V end was cut by 8 bases, the J end by 5 bases, with 10 bases between. The CDR3 is made up of 11 amino acids. CDR3 sequence reads: CSPVVDNEQFF. The CDR3 coding sequence is TGCAGCCCAGTGGTGGACAATGAGCAGTTCTTC.